This T cell receptor beta chain originates from a study of shared clonotypes between healthy human individuals. The ends lost 4 bases at V and 7 bases at J; junction bases unmatched: 4. CDR3 length: 15 amino acids. Germline V gene lookup returns CDR1 MDHEN and CDR2 SYDVKM. Libraries were prepared by immunoSEQ multiplex PCR; TCRdb keeps only in-frame clonotypes and omits some of them. The top ten hold roughly 13% of the sample, which has about 470,000 clones, around 75% seen once. The sequence was obtained from a woman aged 40 to 50 in good health. Some clones in this sample may be carry-over from other donors' samples. The specimen was PBMCs. This chain connects TRBV28 to TRBJ1-4, with TRBD1 matching over 12 bases. CDR3 protein: CASSSGTGGGEKLFF. CDR3 DNA: TGTGCCAGCAGTTCCGGGACAGGGGGCGGTGAAAAACTGTTTTTT.